This entry is about one TCR beta chain. As yet, its antigen is unknown. This entry comes from a study of shared clonotypes between healthy human individuals. CDR1 LGHNT and CDR2 FRNRAP come from the germline V gene. The CDR3 runs 14 residues. Deletions cut 3 bases from V and 2 bases from J, with 10 bases between. Sequencing used immunoSEQ multiplex PCR; TCRdb keeps in-frame clones, though not all of them. The data hold approximately 2,000,000 clones, with 85% to 95% observed a single time. Study-wide points: Clonotypes shared by all four sorted-subset donors had higher generation probabilities than non-shared clonotypes.

Naive CD8 cells were CD45RO-negative, positively selected for CCR7, excluding terminally differentiated effector memory CD45RA+ cells. The chain recombines TRBV12-5 with TRBJ2-5; no firm D call. This TCR was sampled from a young man in good health. Some clones in this sample may be carry-over from other donors' samples. Specimen: naive CD8+ T cells from PBMCs. CDR3 bases: TGTGCTAGTGGTTTTGGCCTCAAACAAGAGACCCAGTACTTC. Its translation: CASGFGLKQETQYF.